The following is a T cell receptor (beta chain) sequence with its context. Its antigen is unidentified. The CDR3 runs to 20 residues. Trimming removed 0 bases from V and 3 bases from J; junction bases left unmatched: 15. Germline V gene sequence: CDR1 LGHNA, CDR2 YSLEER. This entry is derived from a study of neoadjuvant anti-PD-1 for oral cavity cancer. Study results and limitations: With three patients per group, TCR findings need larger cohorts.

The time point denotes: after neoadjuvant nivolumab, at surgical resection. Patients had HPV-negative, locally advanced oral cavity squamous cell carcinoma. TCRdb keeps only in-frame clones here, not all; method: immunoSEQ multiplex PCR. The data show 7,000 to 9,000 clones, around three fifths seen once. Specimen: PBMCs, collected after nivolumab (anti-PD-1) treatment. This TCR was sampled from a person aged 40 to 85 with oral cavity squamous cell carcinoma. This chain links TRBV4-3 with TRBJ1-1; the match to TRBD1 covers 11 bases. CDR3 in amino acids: CASSQDGWSGTGGSDTEAFF. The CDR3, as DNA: TGCGCCAGCAGCCAAGATGGGTGGTCTGGGACAGGGGGAAGTGACACTGAAGCTTTCTTT.